This entry concerns a single T cell receptor (beta chain). No antigen is known for it. Base qualities are not recorded, but no much larger clone differs from it by a single base. This sample was taken from a study of graft-versus-host responses after intestinal transplantation (dated by TCRdb to the early 2020s). General notes on the study: The transplants that recipients got were multivisceral, liver-intestinal, or isolated intestinal. All recipients received anti-thymocyte globulin induction followed by maintenance tacrolimus and steroids for two to four years. To identify alloreactive clones, pre-transplant mixed lymphocyte reaction products were sequenced and compared with unstimulated pre-transplant donor and recipient T cells. Donor T cell macrochimerism was defined as a peak of at least 4% donor T cells among recipient peripheral blood mononuclear cells. Of the roughly 25 intestinal transplant recipients enrolled in the cohort, one of whom was a retransplant, a few patients without pretransplant specimens were excluded. Rather than being sequenced by the commercial service, samples from a few later patients were sequenced in-house on an Illumina MiSeq and processed with MiXCR. After intestinal transplantation, graft-versus-host and host-versus-graft alloreactive T cell clones were followed in the graft, circulation and bone marrow using bulk TCR-beta CDR3 sequencing.

In the first month after transplant, blood samples were collected up to 4 times, and after that at least monthly when available. Libraries were made using the immunoSEQ multiplex PCR assay. For most patients, genomic DNA was subjected to high-throughput TCR-beta CDR3 sequencing by Adaptive Biotechnologies. From the authors' description of their analysis: Adaptive's ImmunoSEQ software supplied the TCR sequencing data for around 19 patients, while MiXCR and VDJtools were used to process a few other patients. CDR3 nucleotide sequences shared by donor and recipient were removed because the origin of these sequences could not be assigned. To count as alloreactive, a clone needed at least 2-fold expansion over unstimulated cells and a minimum CFSE-low frequency of 0.002% (template counts) or 0.001% (read counts). Clones were considered mappable if detected in sequenced pre-transplant spleen, lymph node, or MLR CFSE-low populations of the donor or recipient. The cumulative frequency of alloreactive clones was calculated as a percentage of all sequences, weighted by copy number. Not all clones reach the TCRdb copy of this immuneACCESS table, which keeps in-frame sequences only. Checked studies attribute under half of the gap to unresolved V genes and leave the rest unexplained. V, J and clone size derive from that table, while D and trimming were established from the DNA sequence. The sample table lists roughly 3,500 clones, about 94% of them with a count of one. The ten largest clonotypes hold less than 1.5% of the sample.

In the germline V gene, CDR1 corresponds to SGHVS and CDR2 to FNYEAQ. The CDR3, from cysteine to phenylalanine, totals 17 residues. Of the read, only the CDR3 DNA is kept; its 51 bases are in frame from base 1. Germline trimming amounts to 1 base on V and 4 bases on J, with 10 as the count of junction bases outside the gene matches. General study outcomes and caveats: Early after transplant, declines in HvG clones were associated with peak levels of circulating GvH clones. Conclusions were limited by the relatively low number and heterogeneity of intestinal transplant patients. GvH clones were detected in recipient bone marrow, and some of these GvH clones were observed earlier in ileal mucosa or blood, consistent with an intestinal mucosal origin. Patients with donor T cell macrochimerism had high GvH to HvG T cell clonal ratios in their allografts.

Material: PBMCs, obtained 11 days after intestinal transplantation. The rearranged chain carries TRBV7-6 and TRBJ2-1; the central 7 bases match TRBD2. This TCR was sampled from a human patient who received an intestinal transplant, so some T cells may come from the graft donor. The DNA sequence is as follows: TGTGCCAGCAGCTTAGGGGAGGGAGGGTCCCGATACAATGAGCAGTTCTTC. It translates to CASSLGEGGSRYNEQFF.